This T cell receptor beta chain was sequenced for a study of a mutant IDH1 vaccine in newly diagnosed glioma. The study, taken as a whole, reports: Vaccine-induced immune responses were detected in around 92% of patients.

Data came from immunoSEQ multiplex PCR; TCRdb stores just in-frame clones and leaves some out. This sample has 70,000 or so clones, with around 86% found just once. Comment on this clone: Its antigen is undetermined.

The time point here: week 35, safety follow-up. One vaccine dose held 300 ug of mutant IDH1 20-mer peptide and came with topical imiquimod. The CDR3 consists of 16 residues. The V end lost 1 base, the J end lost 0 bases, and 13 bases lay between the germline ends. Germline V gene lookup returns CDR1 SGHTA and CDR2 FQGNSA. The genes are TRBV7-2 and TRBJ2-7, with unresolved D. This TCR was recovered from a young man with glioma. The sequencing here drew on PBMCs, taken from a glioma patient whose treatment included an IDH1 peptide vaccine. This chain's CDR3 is CASSLVTGISSYEQYF. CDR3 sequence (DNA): TGTGCCAGCAGCTTAGTTACGGGCATCAGCTCCTACGAGCAGTACTTC.